A selection of T cell receptor beta chains follows, all from one sample in a study of resident and recirculating memory T cells in vitiligo. Assay: immunoSEQ multiplex PCR; the TCRdb copy retains only in-frame clones and omits some. The table has 75,000 to 85,000 clones, about 90% seen once. Sequenced input: blood. These receptors came from a male donor with vitiligo. Both conserved end residues are part of each CDR3. A D gene is named only where the DNA matches it firmly. Clone size is given for some rows only: seen once, a few or many times, or a class if the clone is expanded.

v_gene: TRBV7-2
abundance: NA
d_gene: TRBD2
j_gene: TRBJ2-3
CDR3aa: CASSLGVAGGPGYTQYF
CDR3nt: TGTGCCAGCAGCTTAGGAGTAGCGGGAGGGCCGGGATATACGCAGTATTTT

v_gene: TRBV6-5
abundance: NA
d_gene: NA
j_gene: TRBJ1-2
CDR3aa: CASSLSGHYGYTF
CDR3nt: TGTGCCAGCAGCCTTTCAGGTCACTATGGCTACACCTTC

v_gene: TRBV11-1
abundance: few
d_gene: NA
j_gene: TRBJ2-7
CDR3aa: CASSLLGDEQYF
CDR3nt: TGTGCCAGCAGCTTACTCGGGGACGAGCAGTACTTC

v_gene: TRBV30
abundance: NA
d_gene: TRBD1
j_gene: TRBJ2-7
CDR3aa: CAWTDRGTGEQYF
CDR3nt: TGTGCCTGGACGGACAGGGGTACGGGAGAGCAGTACTTC

v_gene: TRBV9
abundance: NA
d_gene: NA
j_gene: TRBJ2-1
CDR3aa: CASSPTMGNEQFF
CDR3nt: TGTGCCAGCAGCCCCACTATGGGCAATGAGCAGTTCTTC

v_gene: TRBV7-7
abundance: NA
d_gene: NA
j_gene: TRBJ2-5
CDR3aa: CASSPTSFRETQYF
CDR3nt: TGTGCCAGCAGCCCCACTAGTTTTAGGGAGACCCAGTACTTC

v_gene: TRBV7-9
abundance: NA
d_gene: NA
j_gene: TRBJ1-3
CDR3aa: CASSLALGRVSGNTIYF
CDR3nt: TGTGCCAGCAGCTTAGCGCTCGGCAGGGTGAGCGGAAACACCATATATTTT

v_gene: TRBV7-2
abundance: NA
d_gene: NA
j_gene: TRBJ2-7
CDR3aa: CASSEPAGPANEQYF
CDR3nt: TGTGCCAGCAGCGAGCCAGCGGGCCCCGCCAACGAGCAGTACTTC

v_gene: TRBV29-1
abundance: NA
d_gene: TRBD2
j_gene: TRBJ2-2
CDR3aa: CSVERSSGRSVGELFF
CDR3nt: TGCAGCGTTGAAAGGTCGAGCGGGAGATCTGTCGGGGAGCTGTTTTTT

v_gene: TRBV28
abundance: NA
d_gene: NA
j_gene: TRBJ1-4
CDR3aa: CASSPIGPEKLFF
CDR3nt: TGTGCCAGCAGCCCGATCGGTCCTGAAAAACTGTTTTTT

v_gene: TRBV28
abundance: NA
d_gene: NA
j_gene: TRBJ1-1
CDR3aa: CASMDGQMNTEAFF
CDR3nt: TGTGCCAGCATGGACGGACAAATGAACACTGAAGCTTTCTTT

v_gene: TRBV6-5
abundance: NA
d_gene: NA
j_gene: TRBJ2-2
CDR3aa: CASSLRQIRTGELFF
CDR3nt: TGTGCCAGCAGCCTACGACAGATTAGGACCGGGGAGCTGTTTTTT

v_gene: TRBV11-2
abundance: NA
d_gene: TRBD1
j_gene: TRBJ2-3
CDR3aa: CASTRTGVDTQYF
CDR3nt: TGTGCCAGCACCCGGACAGGGGTAGATACGCAGTATTTT

v_gene: TRBV7-6
abundance: once
d_gene: TRBD1
j_gene: TRBJ1-3
CDR3aa: CASSSTGGPSGNTIYF
CDR3nt: TGTGCCAGCAGCTCGACAGGGGGTCCCTCTGGAAACACCATATATTTT

v_gene: TRBV5-1
abundance: NA
d_gene: NA
j_gene: TRBJ2-3
CDR3aa: CASSRRLEGTDTQYF
CDR3nt: TGCGCCAGCAGCCGCCGACTAGAGGGCACAGATACGCAGTATTTT

v_gene: TRBV9
abundance: NA
d_gene: NA
j_gene: TRBJ2-7
CDR3aa: CASSPLRGFSYEQYF
CDR3nt: TGTGCCAGCAGCCCATTGAGGGGGTTTTCCTACGAGCAGTACTTC

v_gene: TRBV7-6
abundance: NA
d_gene: TRBD2
j_gene: TRBJ2-5
CDR3aa: CASSEEIAGLQETQYF
CDR3nt: TGTGCCAGCAGCGAGGAGATAGCGGGGCTTCAAGAGACCCAGTACTTC

v_gene: TRBV7-2
abundance: NA
d_gene: NA
j_gene: TRBJ2-3
CDR3aa: CASSLREGGGDTQYF
CDR3nt: TGTGCCAGCAGCTTAAGGGAGGGAGGGGGAGATACGCAGTATTTT

v_gene: TRBV29-1
abundance: NA
d_gene: TRBD1
j_gene: TRBJ2-4
CDR3aa: CSVYDRVLTNYIQYF
CDR3nt: TGCAGCGTCTACGACAGGGTGTTAACGAATTACATTCAGTACTTC

v_gene: TRBV30
abundance: once
d_gene: TRBD1
j_gene: TRBJ2-3
CDR3aa: CAWSRQGATNTQYF
CDR3nt: TGTGCCTGGAGCAGACAGGGGGCAACTAATACGCAGTATTTT

v_gene: TRBV5-1
abundance: NA
d_gene: NA
j_gene: TRBJ2-7
CDR3aa: CASSSGGGYEQYF
CDR3nt: TGCGCCAGCAGCTCCGGGGGAGGCTACGAGCAGTACTTC

v_gene: TRBV27
abundance: NA
d_gene: NA
j_gene: TRBJ1-5
CDR3aa: CASSSAGHIQPQHF
CDR3nt: TGTGCCAGCAGTTCCGCGGGCCACATCCAGCCCCAGCATTTT

v_gene: TRBV6-5
abundance: NA
d_gene: TRBD1
j_gene: TRBJ2-1
CDR3aa: CASSYSAGQGPNEQFF
CDR3nt: TGTGCCAGCAGTTACTCGGCGGGACAGGGTCCCAATGAGCAGTTCTTC

v_gene: TRBV7-4
abundance: NA
d_gene: TRBD1
j_gene: TRBJ2-5
CDR3aa: CASSSVRQGACWETQYF
CDR3nt: TGTGCCAGCAGCTCAGTCCGACAGGGGGCATGTTGGGAGACCCAGTACTTC

v_gene: TRBV7-2
abundance: NA
d_gene: NA
j_gene: TRBJ1-2
CDR3aa: CASSLRLGQRSYGYTF
CDR3nt: TGTGCCAGCAGCTTACGTTTGGGGCAGAGAAGCTATGGCTACACCTTC

v_gene: TRBV28
abundance: NA
d_gene: NA
j_gene: TRBJ1-1
CDR3aa: CASTPRRGTEAFF
CDR3nt: TGTGCCAGCACCCCCCGACGCGGCACTGAAGCTTTCTTT

v_gene: TRBV5-1
abundance: few
d_gene: NA
j_gene: TRBJ1-1
CDR3aa: CASSLGGEAFF
CDR3nt: TGCGCCAGCAGCTTGGGCGGTGAAGCTTTCTTT

v_gene: TRBV19
abundance: NA
d_gene: TRBD2
j_gene: TRBJ2-1
CDR3aa: CASSIDPELAGELHNEQFF
CDR3nt: TGTGCCAGTAGTATAGACCCGGAACTAGCGGGAGAATTGCACAATGAGCAGTTCTTC

v_gene: TRBV5-6
abundance: NA
d_gene: TRBD1
j_gene: TRBJ2-3
CDR3aa: CASSFPLTGGIADTQYF
CDR3nt: TGTGCCAGCAGCTTTCCCTTGACAGGGGGAATCGCAGATACGCAGTATTTT

v_gene: TRBV28
abundance: NA
d_gene: NA
j_gene: TRBJ1-2
CDR3aa: CASSSGTPYGYTF
CDR3nt: TGTGCCAGCAGTTCCGGGACACCCTATGGCTACACCTTC

v_gene: TRBV5-1
abundance: NA
d_gene: TRBD2
j_gene: TRBJ2-1
CDR3aa: CASSLTSGSFNEQFF
CDR3nt: TGCGCCAGCAGCTTAACTAGCGGGAGTTTCAATGAGCAGTTCTTC

v_gene: TRBV5-8
abundance: NA
d_gene: NA
j_gene: TRBJ2-6
CDR3aa: CASRTRAVGANVLTF
CDR3nt: TGTGCCAGCAGAACGAGGGCGGTCGGGGCCAACGTCCTGACTTTC

v_gene: TRBV19
abundance: NA
d_gene: TRBD1
j_gene: TRBJ2-7
CDR3aa: CASSIAGTGPYEQYF
CDR3nt: TGTGCCAGTAGTATCGCCGGGACAGGTCCCTACGAGCAGTACTTC

v_gene: TRBV28
abundance: NA
d_gene: NA
j_gene: TRBJ1-1
CDR3aa: CASSFGGGSSTEAFF
CDR3nt: TGTGCCAGCAGCTTCGGGGGGGGCTCGAGCACTGAAGCTTTCTTT

v_gene: TRBV5-4
abundance: NA
d_gene: NA
j_gene: TRBJ1-1
CDR3aa: CASSLLVTGLMNTEAFF
CDR3nt: TGTGCCAGCAGCTTGTTAGTGACAGGACTCATGAACACTGAAGCTTTCTTT

v_gene: TRBV11-2
abundance: once
d_gene: TRBD1
j_gene: TRBJ2-5
CDR3aa: CASNQIKGQGEETQYF
CDR3nt: TGTGCCAGCAACCAGATTAAAGGACAGGGGGAAGAGACCCAGTACTTC

v_gene: TRBV5-6
abundance: once
d_gene: TRBD1
j_gene: TRBJ1-1
CDR3aa: CASSWTTGGRWTEAFF
CDR3nt: TGTGCCAGCAGCTGGACCACAGGGGGGAGGTGGACTGAAGCTTTCTTT

v_gene: TRBV5-4
abundance: NA
d_gene: TRBD1
j_gene: TRBJ1-3
CDR3aa: CASSLRLGGADTIYF
CDR3nt: TGTGCCAGCAGCTTGCGGCTAGGGGGCGCGGACACCATATATTTT

v_gene: TRBV11-3
abundance: NA
d_gene: NA
j_gene: TRBJ2-5
CDR3aa: CASSLALKGSETQYF
CDR3nt: TGTGCCAGCAGCTTAGCTCTGAAGGGGTCCGAGACCCAGTACTTC

v_gene: TRBV11-1
abundance: NA
d_gene: NA
j_gene: TRBJ2-7
CDR3aa: CASSLSGVPYEQYF
CDR3nt: TGTGCCAGCAGCTTATCCGGGGTCCCCTACGAGCAGTACTTC

v_gene: TRBV15
abundance: once
d_gene: NA
j_gene: TRBJ2-3
CDR3aa: CATSRLGLEGAADTQYF
CDR3nt: TGTGCCACCAGCAGACTTGGGTTGGAGGGGGCAGCAGATACGCAGTATTTT

v_gene: TRBV4-3
abundance: NA
d_gene: TRBD2
j_gene: TRBJ2-5
CDR3aa: CASSPRGLAGEETQYF
CDR3nt: TGCGCCAGCAGCCCACGGGGGCTAGCGGGAGAGGAGACCCAGTACTTC